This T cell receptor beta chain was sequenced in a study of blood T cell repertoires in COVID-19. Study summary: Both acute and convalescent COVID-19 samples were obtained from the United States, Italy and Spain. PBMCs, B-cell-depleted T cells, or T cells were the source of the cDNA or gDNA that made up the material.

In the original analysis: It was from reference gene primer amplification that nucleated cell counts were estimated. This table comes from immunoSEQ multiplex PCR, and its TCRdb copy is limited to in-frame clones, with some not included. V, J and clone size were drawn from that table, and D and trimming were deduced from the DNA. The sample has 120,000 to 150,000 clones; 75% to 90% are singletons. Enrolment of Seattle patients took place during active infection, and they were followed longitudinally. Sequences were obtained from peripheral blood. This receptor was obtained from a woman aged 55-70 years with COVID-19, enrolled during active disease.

The CDR3 loop is CASSLNGGANTGELFF. Here the CDR3 DNA reads TGTGCCAGCAGCTTGAACGGGGGGGCAAACACCGGGGAGCTGTTTTTT. The rearrangement uses TRBV5-5 and TRBJ2-2; TRBD2 agrees at 8 bases. The V and J ends lost 1 base and 2 bases, in that order; junction bases with no gene match: 4. Germline V lookup: CDR1 SGHKS, CDR2 YYEKEE (reference sequence). This CDR3 contains 16 residues.